This T cell receptor (beta chain) originates from a study of OX40 agonist ivuxolimab in advanced cancers. About the research overall: It was ivuxolimab, an agonistic anti-OX40 (CD134) antibody, that patients were treated with. Partial responses occurred in three patients (one hepatocellular carcinoma, two cutaneous melanoma).

Autoimmune disease history or systemic immunosuppression barred patients. As concerns this clone: The antigen remains unidentified. The junction differs from germline at one of its ends, possibly a read error.

Findings and limits, study-wide: Which antigen the expanded peripheral T cells recognized is unknown.

The CDR3 has 16 residues. CDR1 is MNHNS and CDR2 is SASEGT in the germline V gene. Sequenced by immunoSEQ multiplex PCR; TCRdb stores in-frame clones only, minus some. Of around 50,000 clones listed, about nine tenths are singletons. Sequenced here: CD4+ or CD8+ T cells sorted from blood, sampled in a trial of the OX40 agonist ivuxolimab. This rearrangement joins TRBV6-1 to TRBJ1-2; a possible D gene is TRBD1 (5 bases). The TCR sequence derives from an adult with an advanced solid tumor such as melanoma, head and neck, liver or kidney cancer. CDR3 coding DNA: TGTGCCAGCAATGAAGGGACGGATCCTTTTAACTATGGCTGCACCTTC. This encodes CASNEGTDPFNYGCTF.